One and the same sample provided the 25 T cell receptor beta chains below, sequenced in a study of Tregs in tolerant kidney transplant recipients. Repertoires were generated with immunoSEQ multiplex PCR, while TCRdb's copy carries only in-frame clones and drops some. The sample yields roughly 69,000 clones, approximately 91% seen once. The specimen comprised CD4+ T cells from blood, sampled before the transplant. Receptors originate from a human donor who received a combined kidney and bone marrow transplant.

The V and J genes are TRBV7-2 and TRBJ1-2, with TRBD1 as a possible D gene (6 bases). Germline values: CDR1 SGHTA, CDR2 FQGNSA. The length of the CDR3 is 14 residues. With 5 bases removed from V and 5 bases from J, the gap between germline ends came to 15 bases. The DNA of the CDR3 is TGTGCCAGCAGCCAGGGGACGGATCCTTATGGCTACACCTTC. Amino acids: CASSQGTDPYGYTF.

This sequence joins TRBV5-1 and TRBJ1-1; D ambiguous. Germline lookup yields CDR1 SGHRS and CDR2 YFSETQ. CDR3 length equals 15 residues. V lost 0 bases and J 1 base, leaving 10 bases between the germline ends. The chain's CDR3 is CASSLEPGSNTEAFF. CDR3 sequence (DNA): TGCGCCAGCAGCTTGGAACCAGGATCGAACACTGAAGCTTTCTTT.

V usage is TRBV21-1 and J usage is TRBJ2-7; TRBD2, as called in the table, went unchecked against the DNA. TRBV21-1 is listed as a pseudogene. The CDR3 totals 14 residues. CDR3 bases: TGTGCCAGCAGCAAAGCAAGCTGCACCTACGAGCAGTACTTC. Translated, it gives CASSKASCTYEQYF.

The gene calls are TRBV19 and TRBJ2-2; 7 bases map to TRBD1. The ends lost 7 bases at V and 1 base at J; junction bases unmatched: 3. Germline V gene data show CDR1 as LNHDA and CDR2 as SQIVND (reference sequence). The length of the CDR3 is 14 residues. The CDR3 DNA follows: TGTGCCAGTAAGGGACAGAGGAACACCGGGGAGCTGTTTTTT. Amino acid sequence: CASKGQRNTGELFF.

The rearrangement links TRBV7-8 to TRBJ2-7; D may be TRBD2 (5 bases). Germline assignment: CDR1 SGHVS and CDR2 FQNEAQ. Trimming left V 1 base short and J 0 bases short, with 10 bases between. The CDR3 consists of 15 residues. The CDR3 nucleotides read TGTGCCAGCAGCTTAGGGACTTTGAGCTCCTACGAGCAGTACTTC. Translating gives CASSLGTLSSYEQYF.

V and J are TRBV5-6 and TRBJ2-1; 9 bases align to TRBD2. This CDR3 has 17 residues. Germline assignment: CDR1 SGHDT and CDR2 YYEEEE. V lost 6 bases, J lost 0 bases, and 10 bases stayed unmatched. CDR3 DNA sequence: TGTGCCAGCATCGATTTTAGCGGGAGCGGCTCCTACAATGAGCAGTTCTTC. Translated: CASIDFSGSGSYNEQFF.

The CDR3 DNA follows: TGTGCCAGTAGTATTGGCACGCGGGGGGGTGACACTGAAGCTTTCTTT. Translation gives CASSIGTRGGDTEAFF. The rearrangement links TRBV19 to TRBJ1-1; tentatively, D is TRBD1 (5 bases). The V gene lost 3 bases and the J gene lost 3 bases, with 17 bases spanning the gap. From germline, CDR1 is LNHDA and CDR2 SQIVND (reference sequence). This CDR3 is built from 16 residues. Looking up the rest from reference TRBV19 and TRBJ1-1 gives the full variable domain: DGGITQSPKYLFRKEGQNVTLSCEQNLNHDAMYWYRQDPGQGLRLIYYSQIVNDFQKGDIAEGYSVSREKKESFPLTVTSAQKNPTAFYLCASSIGTRGGDTEAFFGQGTRLTVV.

The chain has TRBV4-1 and TRBJ2-1; D call uncertain. The CDR3 consists of 17 residues. Germline V gives CDR1 MGHRA, CDR2 YSYEKL. Trimming shortened V by 2 bases and J by 0 bases, and 14 bases separated the two germline ends. CDR3 region: CASSQTLGPSSYNEQFF. The DNA of the CDR3 is TGCGCCAGCAGCCAAACGCTAGGTCCGAGCTCCTACAATGAGCAGTTCTTC.

The chain uses TRBV2 and TRBJ2-5; 7 bases agree with TRBD2. The germline gives CDR1 SNHLY, CDR2 FYNNEI. With V trimmed by 4 bases and J by 5 bases, 7 bases remained unmatched. The CDR3 has 14 amino acids. CDR3 DNA sequence: TGTGCCAGCAGTGCGACTAGCATCACGGAGACCCAGTACTTC. This translates into CASSATSITETQYF.

This clone was detected a few times. V gene TRBV27 combines with J gene TRBJ2-7; 12 bases fit TRBD1. The CDR3 has 14 residues. Germline V gene sequence: CDR1 MNHEY, CDR2 SMNVEV (reference sequence). V was clipped by 6 bases and J by 7 bases; unmatched bases: 7. CDR3: CASRRGTGGFEQYF. In nucleotides, the CDR3 is TGTGCCAGCAGACGCGGGACAGGGGGCTTTGAGCAGTACTTC.

The rearrangement uses TRBV29-1 and TRBJ1-1, with D unclear. The CDR3 is 13 residues long. V dropped 4 bases and J dropped 2 bases, with 11 bases sitting between them. The germline gives CDR1 SQVTM, CDR2 ANQGSEA. The CDR3 nucleotides are TGCAGCGTTGTATTACAGACCAACACTGAAGCTTTCTTT. It codes for CSVVLQTNTEAFF. The complete variable domain, with remaining parts taken from reference TRBV29-1 and TRBJ1-1, reads SAVISQKPSRDICQRGTSLTIQCQVDSQVTMMFWYRQQPGQSLTLIATANQGSEATYESGFVIDKFPISRPNLTFSTLTVSNMSPEDSSIYLCSVVLQTNTEAFFGQGTRLTVV.

The J gene is TRBJ1-1, the V gene TRBV30; D is perhaps TRBD1 (6 bases). The CDR3 spans 20 residues. Trimming stripped 0 bases from V and 4 bases from J, with 30 bases between. Germline V gene lookup returns CDR1 GTSNPN and CDR2 SVGIG (reference sequence). The CDR3 loop is CAWSVALWNREVGEGTEAFF. In DNA, the CDR3 is TGTGCCTGGAGTGTAGCACTTTGGAACAGGGAAGTCGGTGAAGGCACTGAAGCTTTCTTT.

This sequence joins TRBV11-1 and TRBJ1-1; D unresolved. Germline CDR1 and CDR2: SGHAT and FQDESV (reference sequence). The CDR3 extends over 11 amino acids. V lost 5 bases and J lost 6, with 7 bases in between. The CDR3 DNA follows: TGTGCCAGCAGCCTAGTATCTGAAGCTTTCTTT. Its translation is CASSLVSEAFF. The whole variable domain, remainder taken from reference TRBV11-1 and TRBJ1-1, is EAEVAQSPRYKITEKSQAVAFWCDPISGHATLYWYRQILGQGPELLVQFQDESVVDDSQLPKDRFSAERLKGVDSTLKIQPAELGDSAMYLCASSLVSEAFFGQGTRLTVV.

This clone was detected only once. The V and J genes are TRBV9 and TRBJ2-1; tentative D call: TRBD2 (6 bases). Trimming left V 3 bases short and J 7 bases short, with 14 bases between. In germline, CDR1 is SGDLS, CDR2 YYNGEE. The CDR3 length is 14 residues. CDR3 nucleotide sequence: TGTGCCAGCAGCGCCGGGACTCTAGGGAATGAGCAGTTCTTC. Amino acid sequence: CASSAGTLGNEQFF.

This clone was counted a single time. The chain uses TRBV28 and TRBJ2-7; TRBD1 matches 7 bases. The trim removed 9 bases at V and 2 bases at J, leaving 7 bases unmatched. The CDR3 runs to 13 residues. Germline V CDR1 and CDR2: MDHEN, SYDVKM. CDR3 nucleotide sequence: TGTGCCAGTACAGGGGTAAAGCCCTACGAGCAGTACTTC. This encodes CASTGVKPYEQYF. Variable domain in full (rest from reference TRBV28 and TRBJ2-7): DVKVTQSSRYLVKRTGEKVFLECVQDMDHENMFWYRQDPGLGLRLIYFSYDVKMKEKGDIPEGYSVSREKKERFSLILESASTNQTSMYLCASTGVKPYEQYFGPGTRLTVT.

This clone has only one observation. The V call is TRBV2, the J call TRBJ2-5, with 7 positions matching TRBD2. The CDR3 is made up of 14 amino acids. V was clipped by 6 bases and J by 0 bases; unmatched bases: 4. The germline V gene has CDR1 SNHLY and CDR2 FYNNEI. The CDR3 region has the DNA TGTGCCAGCAGGGGACTATCGTACCAAGAGACCCAGTACTTC. Residues: CASRGLSYQETQYF.

This clone was picked up one time. The same CDR3 is also encoded by other DNA sequences in this sample. This chain connects TRBV5-1 to TRBJ2-5; no definite D call. Trimming removed 0 bases from V and 2 bases from J, with 8 bases in between. From germline, CDR1 is SGHRS and CDR2 YFSETQ. The CDR3 length is 14 residues. For the CDR3, the DNA is TGCGCCAGCAGCTTGGGGGCCGGTCAAGAGACCCAGTACTTC. Residues: CASSLGAGQETQYF. The entire variable domain, with the rest obtained from reference TRBV5-1 and TRBJ2-5, is as follows: KAGVTQTPRYLIKTRGQQVTLSCSPISGHRSVSWYQQTPGQGLQFLFEYFSETQRNKGNFPGRFSGRQFSNSRSEMNVSTLELGDSALYLCASSLGAGQETQYFGPGTRLLVL.

The chain combines TRBV5-4 with TRBJ2-5; D unresolved. CDR3 length: 11 amino acids. Trimming took off 2 bases at V and 4 bases at J, with 3 bases between the two ends. Germline-derived CDR1 and CDR2 are SGHNT and YYREEE (reference sequence). The CDR3 loop reads CASSFRETQYF. DNA for the CDR3: TGTGCCAGCAGCTTTAGAGAGACCCAGTACTTC.

Only one count was recorded for this clone. This rearrangement joins TRBV28 to TRBJ2-3; perhaps TRBD2 as D (6 bases). The CDR3 length is 16 residues. The germline gives CDR1 MDHEN, CDR2 SYDVKM. Trimming removed 6 bases at V and 1 base at J, with 17 bases between. The CDR3 is CASSPRRGVRTDTQYF. CDR3 sequence (DNA): TGTGCCAGCAGCCCCCGGAGGGGTGTGCGCACAGATACGCAGTATTTT.

The CDR3 sequence is CASSPIPNSNYNEQFF. CDR3 sequence (DNA): TGTGCCAGCAGCCCAATACCTAATAGCAACTACAATGAGCAGTTCTTC. The chain employs TRBV5-6 and TRBJ2-1; no firm D call. CDR1 SGHDT and CDR2 YYEEEE come from the germline V gene. Trimming took 4 bases from V and 3 from J, leaving 17 bases between them. This CDR3 spans 16 amino acids.

This chain connects TRBV18 to TRBJ1-1, with 9 nucleotides matching TRBD1. The CDR3 runs 17 residues. The trim removed 2 bases at V and 0 bases at J, leaving 7 bases unmatched. Germline V gene lookup returns CDR1 KGHSH and CDR2 LQKENI. CDR3 DNA: TGTGCCAGCTCACCAAACACAGGGGGCTCAATGAACACTGAAGCTTTCTTT. As protein: CASSPNTGGSMNTEAFF.

The chain recombines TRBV20-1 with TRBJ2-1; the D is unclear. The CDR3 is 11 residues long. Germline CDR1 reads DFQATT; CDR2 reads SNEGSKA (reference sequence). Trimming took 3 bases from V and 8 from J, leaving 8 bases between them. In DNA form, the CDR3 reads TGCAGTGCTAGCCCCCGTGATGAGCAGTTCTTC. Translation gives CSASPRDEQFF.

The V and J genes are TRBV28 and TRBJ2-7, with 15 positions matching TRBD2. Germline-derived CDR1 and CDR2 are MDHEN and SYDVKM. The CDR3 is 18 residues long. V shed 4 bases and J 5 bases; nucleotides not matched to a gene: 12. The CDR3 sequence is CASSSRKGLAGGSHEQYF. The CDR3 DNA follows: TGTGCCAGCAGTTCCCGAAAGGGACTAGCGGGAGGATCCCACGAGCAGTACTTC.

The chain uses TRBV7-2 and TRBJ2-1, with 13 bases fitting TRBD2. The CDR3 is 16 amino acids. Losses at the gene ends were 4 bases for V and 6 bases for J; bases not matched to a gene: 6. CDR1 SGHTA and CDR2 FQGNSA come from the germline V gene. CDR3 residues: CASSSLGTSGTNEQFF. CDR3 sequence (DNA): TGTGCCAGCAGCTCGCTCGGGACTAGCGGGACCAATGAGCAGTTCTTC. Looking up the rest from reference TRBV7-2 and TRBJ2-1 gives the full variable domain: GAGVSQSPSNKVTEKGKDVELRCDPISGHTALYWYRQSLGQGLEFLIYFQGNSAPDKSGLPSDRFSAERTGGSVSTLTIQRTQQEDSAVYLCASSSLGTSGTNEQFFGPGTRLTVL.

The chain joins TRBV28 to TRBJ2-3; 9 bases align to TRBD2. This CDR3 contains 14 residues. V was clipped by 3 bases and J by 4 bases; unmatched bases: 2. CDR1 is MDHEN and CDR2 is SYDVKM in the germline V gene. CDR3 sequence reads: CASSFSGSPDTQYF. CDR3 DNA sequence: TGTGCCAGCAGTTTTAGCGGGAGTCCAGATACGCAGTATTTT.